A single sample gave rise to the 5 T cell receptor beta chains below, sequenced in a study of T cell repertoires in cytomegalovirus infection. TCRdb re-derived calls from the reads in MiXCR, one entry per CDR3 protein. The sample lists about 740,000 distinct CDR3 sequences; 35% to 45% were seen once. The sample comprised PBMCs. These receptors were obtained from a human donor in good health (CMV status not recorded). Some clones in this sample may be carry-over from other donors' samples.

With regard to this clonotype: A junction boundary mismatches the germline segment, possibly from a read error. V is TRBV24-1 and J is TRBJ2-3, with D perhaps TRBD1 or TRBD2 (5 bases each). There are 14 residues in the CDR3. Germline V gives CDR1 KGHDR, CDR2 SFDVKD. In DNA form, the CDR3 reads TGTGCCACCAGCAGGGCTGGAGCAGCGGATACGCGGTATTTT. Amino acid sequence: CATSRAGAADTRYF.

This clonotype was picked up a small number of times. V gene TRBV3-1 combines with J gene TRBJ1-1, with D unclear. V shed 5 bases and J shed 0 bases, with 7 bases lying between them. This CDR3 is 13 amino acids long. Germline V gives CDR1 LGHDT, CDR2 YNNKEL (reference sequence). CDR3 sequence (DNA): TGTGCCAGCAGCACCCCCATGAACACTGAAGCTTTCTTT. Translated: CASSTPMNTEAFF.

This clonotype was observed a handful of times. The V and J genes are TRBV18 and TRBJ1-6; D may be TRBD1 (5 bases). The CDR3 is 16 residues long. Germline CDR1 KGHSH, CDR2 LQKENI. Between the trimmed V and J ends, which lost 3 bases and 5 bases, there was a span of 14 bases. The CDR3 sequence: CASSPRGTLNNSPLHF. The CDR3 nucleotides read TGTGCCAGCTCACCCCGTGGGACTTTAAATAATTCACCCCTCCACTTT.

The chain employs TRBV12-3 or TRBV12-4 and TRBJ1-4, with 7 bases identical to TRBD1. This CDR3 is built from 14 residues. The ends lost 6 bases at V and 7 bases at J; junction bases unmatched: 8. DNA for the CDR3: TGTGCCAGCAGCTGGGGACAGACCAGTGAAAAACTGTTTTTT. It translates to CASSWGQTSEKLFF.

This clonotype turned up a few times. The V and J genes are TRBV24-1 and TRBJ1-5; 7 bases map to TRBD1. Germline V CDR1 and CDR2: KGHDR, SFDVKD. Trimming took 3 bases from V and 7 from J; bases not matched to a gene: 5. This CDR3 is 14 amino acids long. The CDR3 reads CATSDAGGKQPQHF. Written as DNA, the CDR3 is TGTGCCACCAGTGATGCAGGGGGAAAGCAGCCCCAGCATTTT.